Given below is one T cell receptor (beta chain) in context. Its matching antigen is unknown. This entry comes from a study of T cell responses to AZD1222 COVID-19 vaccine. Study overall: Analyses pooled second doses at about 4 or about 12 weeks. General study findings and limits: Elevations in Spike-specific TCR breadth and depth followed administration of two AZD1222 doses. Among AZD1222 vaccinees, only 5 to 7 were seropositive at baseline. Most donors were white British and more were female, and clonal diversity was possibly underestimated.

Data came from immunoSEQ multiplex PCR; TCRdb stores just in-frame clones and leaves some out. The table has about 160,000 clones, approximately 91% seen once. V lost 0 bases to trimming and J lost 6 bases, with 21 bases between them. The CDR3 covers 18 residues. Germline values: CDR1 ENHRY, CDR2 SYGVKD. The sequenced sample was peripheral blood, obtained on day 0 of AZD1222 vaccination. The rearrangement joins TRBV10-3 to TRBJ2-1, with D tentatively TRBD1 or TRBD2 (5 bases each). The receptor's source is an adult in good health. In nucleotides, the CDR3 is TGTGCCATCAGTGAGTCGGGACCCCAGGGTGCTGGCTTCAATGAGCAGTTCTTC. It is translated as CAISESGPQGAGFNEQFF.